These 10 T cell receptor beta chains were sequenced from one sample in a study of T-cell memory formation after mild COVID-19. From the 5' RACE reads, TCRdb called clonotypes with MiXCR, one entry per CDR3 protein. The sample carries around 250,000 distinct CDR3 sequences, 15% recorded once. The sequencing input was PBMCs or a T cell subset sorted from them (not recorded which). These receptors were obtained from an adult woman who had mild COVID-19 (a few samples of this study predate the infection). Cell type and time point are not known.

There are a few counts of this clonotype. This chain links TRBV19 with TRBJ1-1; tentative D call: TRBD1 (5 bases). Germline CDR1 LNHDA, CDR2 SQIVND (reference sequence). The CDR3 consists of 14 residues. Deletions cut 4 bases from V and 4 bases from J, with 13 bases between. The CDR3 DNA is TGTGCCAGTAGTACTGCCCCGGGGGTCACTGAAGCTTTCTTT. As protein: CASSTAPGVTEAFF.

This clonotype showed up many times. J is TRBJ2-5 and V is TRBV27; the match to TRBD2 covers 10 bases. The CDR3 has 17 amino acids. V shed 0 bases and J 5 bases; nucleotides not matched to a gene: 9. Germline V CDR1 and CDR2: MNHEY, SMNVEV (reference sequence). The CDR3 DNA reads TGTGCCAGCAGTTTATCGACTGGGCCTAGCGGGAGTGAGACCCAGTACTTC. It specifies CASSLSTGPSGSETQYF.

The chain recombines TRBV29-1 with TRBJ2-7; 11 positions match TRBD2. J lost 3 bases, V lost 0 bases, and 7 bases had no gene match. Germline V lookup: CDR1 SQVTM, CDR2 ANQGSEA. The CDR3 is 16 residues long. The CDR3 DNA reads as TGCAGCGTTGAAGAGGGGGCTAGCGGGGGGTTCTACGAGCAGTACTTC. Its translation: CSVEEGASGGFYEQYF.

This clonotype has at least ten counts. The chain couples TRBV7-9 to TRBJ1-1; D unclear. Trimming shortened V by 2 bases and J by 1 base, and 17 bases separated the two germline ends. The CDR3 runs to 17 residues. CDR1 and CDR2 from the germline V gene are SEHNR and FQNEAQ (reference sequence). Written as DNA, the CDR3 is TGTGCCAGCAGCTTACGGGTCGATTGGCTAGCGAACACTGAAGCTTTCTTT. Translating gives CASSLRVDWLANTEAFF.

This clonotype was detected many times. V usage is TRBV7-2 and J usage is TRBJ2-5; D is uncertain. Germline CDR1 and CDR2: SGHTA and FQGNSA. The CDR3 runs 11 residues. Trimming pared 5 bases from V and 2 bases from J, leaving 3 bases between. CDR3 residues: CASSVQETQYF. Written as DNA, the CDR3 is TGTGCCAGCAGCGTGCAAGAGACCCAGTACTTC.

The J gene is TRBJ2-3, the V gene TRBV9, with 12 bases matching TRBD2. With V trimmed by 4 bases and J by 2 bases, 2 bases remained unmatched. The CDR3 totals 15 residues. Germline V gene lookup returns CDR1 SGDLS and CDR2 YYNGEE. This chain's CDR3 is CASSTSGRTTDTQYF. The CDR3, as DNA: TGTGCCAGCAGCACTAGCGGGAGGACCACAGATACGCAGTATTTT.

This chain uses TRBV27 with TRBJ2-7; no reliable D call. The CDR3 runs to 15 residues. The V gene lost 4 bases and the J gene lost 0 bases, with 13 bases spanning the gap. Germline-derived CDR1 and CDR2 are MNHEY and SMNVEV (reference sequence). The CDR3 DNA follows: TGTGCCAGCAGTTGGAAAGCCGAGAGCTCCTACGAGCAGTACTTC. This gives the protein CASSWKAESSYEQYF.

For the CDR3, the DNA is TGTGCCAGCAGCCCAGGACAGGGGGCGCGAGAGACCCAGTACTTC. Translating gives CASSPGQGARETQYF. This chain joins TRBV7-8 and TRBJ2-5; 11 bases agree with TRBD1. Germline CDR1 and CDR2: SGHVS and FQNEAQ. The V gene end was trimmed by 5 bases and the J gene end by 4 bases; junction bases not matched to a gene: 6. There are 15 residues in the CDR3. The full variable domain, in which reference TRBV7-8 and TRBJ2-5 provide the parts outside the CDR3, is GAGVSQSPRYKVAKRGQDVALRCDPISGHVSLFWYQQALGQGPEFLTYFQNEAQLDKSGLPSDRFFAERPEGSVSTLKIQRTQQEDSAVYLCASSPGQGARETQYFGPGTRLLVL.

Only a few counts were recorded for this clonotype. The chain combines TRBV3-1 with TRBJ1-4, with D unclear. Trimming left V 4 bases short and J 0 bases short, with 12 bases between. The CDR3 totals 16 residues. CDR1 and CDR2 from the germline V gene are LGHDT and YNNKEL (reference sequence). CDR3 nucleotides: TGTGCCAGCAGCCGACAAAGACGGGCAACTAATGAAAAACTGTTTTTT. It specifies CASSRQRRATNEKLFF. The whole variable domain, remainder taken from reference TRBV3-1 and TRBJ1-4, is DTAVSQTPKYLVTQMGNDKSIKCEQNLGHDTMYWYKQDSKKFLKIMFSYNNKELIINETVPNRFSPKSPDKAHLNLHINSLELGDSAVYFCASSRQRRATNEKLFFGSGTQLSVL.

The CDR3 reads CASKLGQNLYNEQFF. CDR3 bases: TGTGCCAGCAAACTAGGACAGAACCTCTACAATGAGCAGTTCTTC. V and J are TRBV12-3 or TRBV12-4 and TRBJ2-1, with D tentatively TRBD1 (6 bases). The CDR3 is 15 residues long. Trimming removed 7 bases at V and 3 bases at J, with 16 bases between.